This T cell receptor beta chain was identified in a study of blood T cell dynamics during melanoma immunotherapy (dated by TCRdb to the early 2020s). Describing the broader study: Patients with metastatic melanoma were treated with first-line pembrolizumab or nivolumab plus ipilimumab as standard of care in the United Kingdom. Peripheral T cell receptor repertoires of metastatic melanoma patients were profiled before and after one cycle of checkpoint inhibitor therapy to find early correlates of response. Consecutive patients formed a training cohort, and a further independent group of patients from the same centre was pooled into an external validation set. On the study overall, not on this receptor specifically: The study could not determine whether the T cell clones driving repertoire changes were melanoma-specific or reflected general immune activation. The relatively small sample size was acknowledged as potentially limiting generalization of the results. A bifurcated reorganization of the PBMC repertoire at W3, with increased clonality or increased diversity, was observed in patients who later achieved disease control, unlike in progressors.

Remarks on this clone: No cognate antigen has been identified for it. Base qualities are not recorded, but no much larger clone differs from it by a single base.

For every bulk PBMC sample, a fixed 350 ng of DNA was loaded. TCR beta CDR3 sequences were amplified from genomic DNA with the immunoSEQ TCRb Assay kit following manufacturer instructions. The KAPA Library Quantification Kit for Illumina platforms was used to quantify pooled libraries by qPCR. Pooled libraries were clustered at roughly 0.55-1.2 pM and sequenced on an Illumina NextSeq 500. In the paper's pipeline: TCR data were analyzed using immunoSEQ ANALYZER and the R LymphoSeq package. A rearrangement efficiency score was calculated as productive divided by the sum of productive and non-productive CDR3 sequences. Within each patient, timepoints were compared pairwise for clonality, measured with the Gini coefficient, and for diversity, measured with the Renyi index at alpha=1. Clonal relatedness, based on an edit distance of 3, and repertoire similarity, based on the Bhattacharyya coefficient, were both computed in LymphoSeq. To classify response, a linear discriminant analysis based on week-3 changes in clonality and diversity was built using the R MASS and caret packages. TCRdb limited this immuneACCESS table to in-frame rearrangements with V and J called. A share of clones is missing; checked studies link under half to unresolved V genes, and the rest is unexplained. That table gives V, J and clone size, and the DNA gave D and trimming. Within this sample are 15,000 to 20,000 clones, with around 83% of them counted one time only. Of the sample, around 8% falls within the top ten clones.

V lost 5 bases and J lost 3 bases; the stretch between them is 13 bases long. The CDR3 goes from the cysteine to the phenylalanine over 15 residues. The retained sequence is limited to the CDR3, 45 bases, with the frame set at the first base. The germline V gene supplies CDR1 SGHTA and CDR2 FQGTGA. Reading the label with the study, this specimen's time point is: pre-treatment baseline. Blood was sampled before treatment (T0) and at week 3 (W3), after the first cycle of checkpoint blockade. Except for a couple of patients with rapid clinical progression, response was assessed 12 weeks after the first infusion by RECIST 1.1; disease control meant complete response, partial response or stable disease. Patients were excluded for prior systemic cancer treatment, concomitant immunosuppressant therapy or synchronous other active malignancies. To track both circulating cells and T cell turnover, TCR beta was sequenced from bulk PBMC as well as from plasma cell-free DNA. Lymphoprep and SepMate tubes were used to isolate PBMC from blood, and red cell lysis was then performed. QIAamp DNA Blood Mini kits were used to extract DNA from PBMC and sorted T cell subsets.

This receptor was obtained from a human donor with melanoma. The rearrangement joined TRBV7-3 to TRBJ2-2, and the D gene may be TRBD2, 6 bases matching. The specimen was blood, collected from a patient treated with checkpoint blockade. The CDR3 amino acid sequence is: CASSDRGGDTGELFF. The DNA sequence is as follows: TGTGCCAGCAGCGACCGAGGAGGGGACACCGGGGAGCTGTTTTTT.